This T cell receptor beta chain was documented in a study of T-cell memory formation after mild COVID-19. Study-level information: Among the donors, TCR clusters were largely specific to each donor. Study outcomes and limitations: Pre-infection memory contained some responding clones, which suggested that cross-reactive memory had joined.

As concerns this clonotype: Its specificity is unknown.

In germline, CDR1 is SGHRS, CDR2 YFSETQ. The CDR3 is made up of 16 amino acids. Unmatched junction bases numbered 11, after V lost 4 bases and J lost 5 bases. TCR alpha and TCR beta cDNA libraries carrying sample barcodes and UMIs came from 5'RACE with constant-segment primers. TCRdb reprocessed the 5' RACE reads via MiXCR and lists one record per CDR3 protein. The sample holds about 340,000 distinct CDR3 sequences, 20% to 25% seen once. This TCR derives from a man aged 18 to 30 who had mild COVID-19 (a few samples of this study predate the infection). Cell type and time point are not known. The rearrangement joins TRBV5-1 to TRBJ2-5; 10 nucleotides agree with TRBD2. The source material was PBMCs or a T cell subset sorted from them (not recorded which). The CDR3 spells CASSPRTSGGAETQYF. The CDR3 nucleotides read TGCGCCAGCAGCCCCCGGACCAGCGGGGGGGCGGAGACCCAGTACTTC.